This record looks at one T cell receptor (beta chain) sequence and its context. Time point of the sample: peripheral blood 6 weeks after treatment start. Each patient contributed between 1 and 8 total time points of blood mononuclear cells, pretreatment and during treatment. The sample originates from a study of PD-L1 blockade in urothelial cancer. The germline V and J ends were trimmed by 6 bases and 8 bases, with 17 bases remaining between them. CDR3 size: 13 residues. CDR1 and CDR2 (germline): SGHDT, YYEEEE. Sequencing used immunoSEQ multiplex PCR; TCRdb keeps in-frame clones, though not all of them. In the table there are approximately 91,000 clones, approximately 87% of which are singletons.

The receptor was isolated from a man in his 70s with urothelial cancer. This material consisted of PBMCs, taken around atezolizumab (anti-PD-L1) treatment. The chain couples TRBV5-6 to TRBJ1-2; TRBD1 might be the D (6 bases). The CDR3 sequence is CASTRTGRGGYTF. The CDR3 DNA reads as TGTGCCAGCACCAGAACAGGGCGTGGGGGCTACACCTTC.